Below, 24 T cell receptor beta chains from the same sample are listed, as sequenced in a study of Ad26.COV2.S vaccination and SARS-CoV-2 variants. Method: immunoSEQ multiplex PCR; TCRdb's copy keeps in-frame clones and lacks some. The table lists about 370,000 clones, 70% to 90% of them singletons. Regarding treatment: 15 to 20 received Ad26.COV2.S at low or high dose, single or two shots; about 5 received placebo; per-sample allocation not given. It was on day 63 after the first vaccine or placebo injection that samples were taken. Material: peripheral blood, obtained in a trial of Ad26.COV2.S vaccine versus placebo. Every receptor here comes from a person aged 18-65 years who received the Ad26.COV2.S COVID-19 vaccine or a placebo.

The chain joins TRBV18 to TRBJ1-5; perhaps TRBD1 as D (5 bases). The CDR3 contains 15 residues. Germline V lookup: CDR1 KGHSH, CDR2 LQKENI. Trimming shortened V by 4 bases and J by 4 bases, and 14 bases separated the two germline ends. CDR3 sequence (DNA): TGTGCCAGCTCACGTGACAGTACGGGTAATCAGCCCCAGCATTTT. This codes for CASSRDSTGNQPQHF.

This clone was detected once. The chain combines TRBV11-2 with TRBJ2-7; 11 bases map to TRBD1. The V segment lost 4 bases and the J segment 3 bases; nucleotides outside the gene matches: 8. Germline-derived CDR1 and CDR2 are SGHAT and FQNNGV. This CDR3 is 16 amino acids long. Written as DNA, the CDR3 is TGTGCCAGCAGCTATGGGACAGGGGGGGTTTTCTACGAGCAGTACTTC. Translated, it gives CASSYGTGGVFYEQYF.

The chain recombines TRBV19 with TRBJ2-3; D possibly corresponds to TRBD1 (5 bases). The CDR3 contains 14 residues. With 6 bases removed from V and 0 bases from J, the gap between germline ends came to 10 bases. From germline, CDR1 is LNHDA and CDR2 SQIVND (reference sequence). The DNA of the CDR3 is TGTGCCAGTAGCAGGGCGGCCAGCACAGATACGCAGTATTTT. Its protein product is CASSRAASTDTQYF.

This chain links TRBV11-3 with TRBJ2-2, with D possibly being TRBD2 (6 bases). The V gene's germline CDR1 is SGHNT and CDR2 YENEEA. The CDR3 extends over 14 amino acids. Between the trimmed V and J ends, which lost 2 bases and 6 bases, there was a span of 10 bases. The CDR3 protein is CASSLRGGAGELFF. The CDR3 nucleotides read TGTGCCAGCAGCTTACGGGGAGGCGCCGGGGAGCTGTTTTTT.

In DNA form, the CDR3 reads TGCGCCAGCAGGATAGCGGACTCCTACAATGAGCAGTTCTTC. Amino acid sequence: CASRIADSYNEQFF. The chain couples TRBV5-1 to TRBJ2-1; tentative D call: TRBD2 (6 bases). The CDR3 loop spans 14 amino acids. Per the germline V gene, CDR1 is SGHRS and CDR2 is YFSETQ. Between the trimmed V and J ends, which lost 5 bases and 0 bases, there was a span of 9 bases. Filled out from reference TRBV5-1 and TRBJ2-1, the complete variable domain reads KAGVTQTPRYLIKTRGQQVTLSCSPISGHRSVSWYQQTPGQGLQFLFEYFSETQRNKGNFPGRFSGRQFSNSRSEMNVSTLELGDSALYLCASRIADSYNEQFFGPGTRLTVL.

V gene TRBV4-2 combines with J gene TRBJ1-5; D is unclear. V dropped 5 bases and J dropped 7 bases, with 15 bases sitting between them. Per germline, CDR1 LGHNA and CDR2 YNFKEQ. The CDR3 runs to 14 residues. CDR3 bases: TGTGCCAGCAGCACCGAGGCTGTAAACCAGCCCCAGCATTTT. It is translated as CASSTEAVNQPQHF.

J is TRBJ2-6 and V is TRBV3-1 (or the pseudogene TRBV3-2); TRBD1 is a possible D gene (6 bases). V was clipped by 4 bases and J by 1 base, with 8 bases between them. The CDR3 is 15 amino acids. Per germline, CDR1 LGHDT and CDR2 YNNKEL (reference sequence). CDR3 sequence reads: CASSRGQSGANVLTF. The CDR3 DNA reads as TGTGCCAGCAGCCGAGGACAGTCTGGGGCCAACGTCCTGACTTTC.

V usage is TRBV30 and J usage is TRBJ1-6, with D tentatively TRBD1 (5 bases). V lost 5 bases and J 5 bases, leaving 10 bases between the germline ends. The CDR3 contains 13 residues. Germline loops: CDR1 GTSNPN, CDR2 SVGIG (reference sequence). The CDR3 DNA is TGTGCCTGGGGGACGGGGAATAATTCACCCCTCCACTTT. This gives the protein CAWGTGNNSPLHF.

V is TRBV7-2 and J is TRBJ2-1, with TRBD1 matching over 9 bases. V was pared by 5 bases and J by 6 bases, with 8 bases of the junction left unmatched. Germline assignment: CDR1 SGHTA and CDR2 FQGNSA. CDR3 length equals 15 residues. CDR3 DNA sequence: TGTGCCAGCAGCGCGGACAGGGGAGTCGTCAATGAGCAGTTCTTC. It codes for CASSADRGVVNEQFF.

The V call is TRBV4-1, the J call TRBJ2-3; D unclear. Trimming left V 0 bases short and J 1 base short, with 5 bases between. Germline values: CDR1 MGHRA, CDR2 YSYEKL. The CDR3 is 14 amino acids. This chain's CDR3 is CASSQEERTDTQYF. The CDR3 bases are TGCGCCAGCAGCCAAGAAGAGCGCACAGATACGCAGTATTTT.

The chain carries TRBV6-5 and TRBJ2-5; 8 bases match TRBD2. V shed 5 bases, J shed 1 base, and the junction held 6 bases outside the gene matches. Germline V gene lookup returns CDR1 MNHEY and CDR2 SVGAGI. CDR3 length: 15 residues. The DNA of the CDR3 is TGTGCCAGCAGTCTTGTAGCGGGAAGCCAAGAGACCCAGTACTTC. It specifies CASSLVAGSQETQYF.

This rearrangement joins TRBV2 to TRBJ2-7, with a tentative D call TRBD1 (6 bases). Germline-derived CDR1 and CDR2 are SNHLY and FYNNEI. V shed 9 bases and J shed 5 bases, with 14 bases lying between them. The CDR3 loop spans 12 amino acids. The CDR3 loop reads CASVGALDEQYF. The CDR3 region has the DNA TGTGCCAGTGTGGGGGCTTTAGACGAGCAGTACTTC.

V and J are TRBV5-1 and TRBJ1-2; tentative D call: TRBD1 (5 bases). Between the trimmed V and J ends, which lost 0 bases and 2 bases, there was a span of 5 bases. Germline-derived CDR1 and CDR2 are SGHRS and YFSETQ. The CDR3 extends over 13 amino acids. The CDR3 DNA follows: TGCGCCAGCAGCTTGGGACAGAACTATGGCTACACCTTC. Its translation: CASSLGQNYGYTF. The full variable domain, rest sourced from reference TRBV5-1 and TRBJ1-2, is KAGVTQTPRYLIKTRGQQVTLSCSPISGHRSVSWYQQTPGQGLQFLFEYFSETQRNKGNFPGRFSGRQFSNSRSEMNVSTLELGDSALYLCASSLGQNYGYTFGSGTRLTVV.

This rearrangement joins TRBV5-6 to TRBJ2-1; unclear D gene. Germline values: CDR1 SGHDT, CDR2 YYEEEE. Trimming shortened V by 0 bases and J by 4 bases, and 5 bases separated the two germline ends. The CDR3 covers 13 residues. In nucleotides, the CDR3 is TGTGCCAGCAGCTTGGGTGGGTACAATGAGCAGTTCTTC. The encoded protein is CASSLGGYNEQFF.

About this clone: The same CDR3 also results from other DNA sequences found in this sample. This rearrangement joins TRBV12-3 or TRBV12-4 to TRBJ1-3; D is unclear. Trimming cost V 3 bases and J 7 bases, with 4 bases left between them. The length of the CDR3 is 11 residues. CDR3 sequence reads: CASSLGNTIYF. CDR3 in DNA: TGTGCCAGCAGTTTGGGCAACACCATATATTTT.

This clone was recorded once. CDR3 sequence reads: CASSVVDTLNSPLHF. In nucleotides, the CDR3 is TGTGCCAGCAGCGTAGTGGATACCCTAAATTCACCCCTCCACTTT. This chain links TRBV9 with TRBJ1-6; D not resolved. V dropped 0 bases and J dropped 7 bases, with 11 bases sitting between them. The CDR3 is 15 residues long. Germline V gene data show CDR1 as SGDLS and CDR2 as YYNGEE.

The chain employs TRBV30 and TRBJ2-5; either TRBD1 or TRBD2 may fit D (5 bases each). Trimming cost V 7 bases and J 5 bases, with 14 bases left between them. CDR1 is GTSNPN, CDR2 SVGIG, per germline (reference sequence). The CDR3 runs to 12 residues. Here the CDR3 DNA reads TGTGCCTACACGACAGAGGGGGAGACCCAGTACTTC. It is translated as CAYTTEGETQYF.

This chain uses TRBV2 with TRBJ1-4; D unresolved. The V end lost 7 bases, the J end lost 4 bases, and 16 bases lay between the germline ends. Germline V gives CDR1 SNHLY, CDR2 FYNNEI. This CDR3 region has 15 residues. The CDR3 here is CASNYLGRVNEKLFF. CDR3 DNA: TGTGCCAGCAACTACCTTGGACGGGTTAATGAAAAACTGTTTTTT.

The rearrangement links TRBV7-8 to TRBJ2-1; TRBD2 matches at 8 bases. Per the germline V gene, CDR1 is SGHVS and CDR2 is FQNEAQ. V was clipped by 5 bases and J by 4 bases; unmatched bases: 7. The CDR3 is made up of 15 amino acids. For the CDR3, the DNA is TGTGCCAGCAGCCTAAGGGCTAGCGGGTACAATGAGCAGTTCTTC. Its protein product is CASSLRASGYNEQFF.

As for this clone: The same CDR3 is also encoded by other DNA sequences in this sample. V and J are TRBV4-1 and TRBJ2-5, with TRBD2 identical over 11 bases. Germline V CDR1 and CDR2: MGHRA, YSYEKL. V trimming: 4 bases; J trimming: 5 bases; junction bases outside the gene matches: 9. CDR3 length: 16 amino acids. CDR3 sequence (DNA): TGCGCCAGCAGCCCACCCTTAGCGGGAGGGCCTGAGACCCAGTACTTC. As protein: CASSPPLAGGPETQYF.

V gene TRBV6-5 combines with J gene TRBJ1-1; a possible D gene is TRBD1 (6 bases). The V gene lost 6 bases and the J gene lost 4 bases, with 18 bases spanning the gap. Germline lookup yields CDR1 MNHEY and CDR2 SVGAGI. CDR3 size: 15 residues. This chain's CDR3 is CASSSSGGRVTEAFF. The CDR3 DNA sequence: TGTGCCAGCAGCTCGAGCGGGGGGCGGGTCACTGAAGCTTTCTTT.

The chain carries TRBV9 and TRBJ2-7, with TRBD2 matching 7 bases. With V trimmed by 0 bases and J by 2 bases, 5 bases remained unmatched. In germline, CDR1 is SGDLS, CDR2 YYNGEE. CDR3 length: 15 residues. CDR3 sequence (DNA): TGTGCCAGCAGCGTAGGGGCTAGCGGAGCCTACGAGCAGTACTTC. The encoded protein is CASSVGASGAYEQYF.

The gene calls are TRBV7-9 and TRBJ1-2; 7 bases are a match to TRBD1. CDR1 and CDR2 (germline): SEHNR, FQNEAQ (reference sequence). Trimming cost V 5 bases and J 4 bases; bases outside gene matches: 7. There are 14 residues in the CDR3. CDR3: CASSKSGQTYGYTF. In DNA form, the CDR3 reads TGTGCCAGCAGCAAATCGGGACAGACCTATGGCTACACCTTC.

The chain has TRBV6-2 or TRBV6-3 and TRBJ2-7, with 8 bases lining up with TRBD2. The V and J ends lost 2 bases and 4 bases, in that order; junction bases with no gene match: 10. This CDR3 comprises 16 residues. Germline V CDR1 and CDR2: MNHEY, SVGEGT. CDR3: CASSYPPGGPLYEQYF. CDR3 DNA: TGTGCCAGCAGTTACCCCCCGGGGGGGCCTTTATACGAGCAGTACTTC.